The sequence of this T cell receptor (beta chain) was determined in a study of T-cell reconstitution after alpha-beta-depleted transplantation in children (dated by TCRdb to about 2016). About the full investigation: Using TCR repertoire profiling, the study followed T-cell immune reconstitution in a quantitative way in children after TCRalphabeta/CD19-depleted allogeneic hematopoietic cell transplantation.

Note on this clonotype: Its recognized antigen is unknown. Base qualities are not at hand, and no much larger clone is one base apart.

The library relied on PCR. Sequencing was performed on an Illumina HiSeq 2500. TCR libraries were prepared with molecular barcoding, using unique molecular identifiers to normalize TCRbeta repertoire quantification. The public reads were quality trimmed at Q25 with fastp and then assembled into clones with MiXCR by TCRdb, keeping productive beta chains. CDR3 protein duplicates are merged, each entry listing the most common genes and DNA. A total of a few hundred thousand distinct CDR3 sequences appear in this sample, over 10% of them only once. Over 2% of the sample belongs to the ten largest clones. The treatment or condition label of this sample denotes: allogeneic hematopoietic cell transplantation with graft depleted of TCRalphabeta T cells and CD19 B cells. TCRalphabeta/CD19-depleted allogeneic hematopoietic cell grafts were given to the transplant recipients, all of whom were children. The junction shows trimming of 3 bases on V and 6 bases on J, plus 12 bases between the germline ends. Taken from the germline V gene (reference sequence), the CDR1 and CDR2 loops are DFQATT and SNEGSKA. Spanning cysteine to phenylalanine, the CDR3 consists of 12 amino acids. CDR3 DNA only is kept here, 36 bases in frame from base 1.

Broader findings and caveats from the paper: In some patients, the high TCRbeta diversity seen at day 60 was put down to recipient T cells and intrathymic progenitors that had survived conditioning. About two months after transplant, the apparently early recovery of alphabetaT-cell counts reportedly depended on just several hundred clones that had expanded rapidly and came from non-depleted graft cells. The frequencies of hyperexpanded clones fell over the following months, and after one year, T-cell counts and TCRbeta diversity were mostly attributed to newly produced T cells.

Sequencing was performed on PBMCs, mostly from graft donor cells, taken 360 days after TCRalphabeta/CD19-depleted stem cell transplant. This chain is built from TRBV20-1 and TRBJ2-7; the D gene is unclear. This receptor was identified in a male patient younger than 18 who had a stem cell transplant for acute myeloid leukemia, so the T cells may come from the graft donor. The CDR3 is CSASPPPLEQYF. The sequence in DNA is TGCAGTGCTAGCCCGCCTCCCCTCGAGCAGTACTTC.